One sample yielded the 7 T cell receptor beta chains listed below, sequenced in a study of tumor-infiltrating lymphocytes in localized non-small cell lung cancer. The protocol was immunoSEQ multiplex PCR, while the TCRdb copy is restricted to in-frame clones and leaves out a portion. The sample consists of some 6,800 clones, under 80% of them appearing once. The specimen sequenced was uninvolved lung tissue not adjacent to the tumor. The source is a human donor with non-small cell lung cancer.

This clone occurred once. The V gene is TRBV11-3, the J gene TRBJ1-1; D is perhaps TRBD1 (5 bases). The CDR3 contains 16 residues. Germline V gene data show CDR1 as SGHNT and CDR2 as YENEEA. The V end lost 5 bases, the J end lost 5 bases, and 21 bases lay between the germline ends. Written as DNA, the CDR3 is TGTGCCAGCAGCCATGAGGGGTGGGAAACTGAGACTGAAGCTTTCTTT. Translated: CASSHEGWETETEAFF.

The chain uses TRBV6-1 and TRBJ2-3; TRBD2 might be the D (6 bases). The CDR3 extends over 12 amino acids. Per germline, CDR1 MNHNS and CDR2 SASEGT. V lost 10 bases to trimming and J lost 5 bases, with 13 bases between them. The CDR3 sequence: CATALAVDTQYF. In DNA form, the CDR3 reads TGTGCCACTGCACTAGCTGTAGATACGCAGTATTTT.

This clone was counted a few times. V and J are TRBV5-4 and TRBJ2-7; D gene ambiguous. The V gene's germline CDR1 is SGHNT and CDR2 YYREEE (reference sequence). V was clipped by 4 bases and J by 0 bases, with 8 bases between them. The CDR3 has 13 amino acids. In DNA, the CDR3 is TGTGCCAGCAGCCTCAGTCCCTCCTACGAGCAGTACTTC. Its protein is CASSLSPSYEQYF.

The chain combines TRBV19 with TRBJ2-3, with 12 bases matching TRBD2. Germline lookup yields CDR1 LNHDA and CDR2 SQIVND (reference sequence). Germline trimming cut 4 bases from V and 2 bases from J; bases unmatched to any gene: 7. This CDR3 is built from 17 residues. The CDR3 loop is CASSTLRLAGDTDTQYF. The DNA for the CDR3 is TGTGCCAGTAGTACCCTCAGACTAGCGGGGGACACAGATACGCAGTATTTT.

The chain recombines TRBV5-4 with TRBJ2-4; D might be TRBD2 (6 bases). The V end lost 1 base, the J end lost 5 bases, and 10 bases lay between the germline ends. CDR1 is SGHNT and CDR2 is YYREEE in the germline V gene (reference sequence). The CDR3 has 14 amino acids. The CDR3 is CASSLRGAENIQYF. DNA of the CDR3: TGTGCCAGCAGCTTGCGCGGGGCAGAAAACATTCAGTACTTC.

The chain uses TRBV29-1 and TRBJ2-1; 7 positions agree with TRBD2. CDR1 SQVTM and CDR2 ANQGSEA come from the germline V gene. Trimming removed 5 bases from V and 8 bases from J; junction bases left unmatched: 12. The CDR3 contains 14 residues. The chain's CDR3 is CSVLSRTSFYEQFF. Written as DNA, the CDR3 is TGCAGCGTTCTATCCCGGACTAGTTTCTATGAGCAGTTCTTC.

The genes are TRBV29-1 and TRBJ2-5; perhaps D is TRBD1 or TRBD2 (5 bases each). There are 13 residues in the CDR3. V was shortened by 2 bases and J by 5 bases, with 12 bases between the two germline ends. Germline CDR1 reads SQVTM; CDR2 reads ANQGSEA. The CDR3 loop is CSVEQVWGETQYF. The CDR3 region has the DNA TGCAGCGTTGAACAGGTTTGGGGGGAGACCCAGTACTTC.